Listed below are T cell receptor beta chains from one sample, sequenced in a study of human T cells and chemical hapten exposure. From the RACE reads, TCRdb called clonotypes with MiXCR, one entry per CDR3 protein. The table has under 60,000 distinct CDR3 sequences, approximately 11% seen once. The sequencing used whole blood, collected in connection with sensitization to the hapten diphenylcyclopropenone (DPC). All receptors derive from a woman aged 40 to 50 with alopecia areata. Some clones in this sample may be carry-over from other donors' samples. CDR3s include the opening cysteine and the closing phenylalanine or tryptophan. The order of the fields is CDR3 protein, CDR3 DNA, clone size, V gene, J gene, D gene. The D gene is left open where the match is weak. Size values are once, few and many counts, or a class for expanded clones, and some rows have none.

CDR3aa: CASSSTAGDTQYF
CDR3nt: TGTGCCAGCAGCTCGACTGCGGGGGATACGCAGTATTTT
abundance: -
v_gene: TRBV3-1
j_gene: TRBJ2-3
d_gene: -

CDR3aa: CASSADGDNEQFF
CDR3nt: TGTGCCAGCAGCGCGGACGGAGACAATGAGCAGTTCTTC
abundance: few
v_gene: TRBV9
j_gene: TRBJ2-1
d_gene: -

CDR3aa: CSVEGQRNTEAFF
CDR3nt: TGCAGCGTTGAAGGACAAAGGAACACTGAAGCTTTCTTT
abundance: many
v_gene: TRBV29-1
j_gene: TRBJ1-1
d_gene: -

CDR3aa: CASSDSGTQYF
CDR3nt: TGTGCCAGCAGCGATTCGGGTACGCAGTATTTT
abundance: many
v_gene: TRBV25-1
j_gene: TRBJ2-3
d_gene: -

CDR3aa: CASSWTGANTEAFF
CDR3nt: TGTGCCAGCAGTTGGACAGGGGCGAACACTGAAGCATTCTTT
abundance: few
v_gene: TRBV12-3/TRBV12-4
j_gene: TRBJ1-1
d_gene: TRBD1

CDR3aa: CASSGNVPQPQHF
CDR3nt: TGTGCCAGCAGTGGGAATGTCCCTCAGCCCCAGCATTTT
abundance: many
v_gene: TRBV28
j_gene: TRBJ1-5
d_gene: -

CDR3aa: CASSEQGYRTDTQYF
CDR3nt: TGTGCCAGCAGTGAACAGGGTTATAGAACAGATACGCAGTATTTT
abundance: few
v_gene: TRBV6-1
j_gene: TRBJ2-3
d_gene: -

CDR3aa: CASSLASSQQETQYF
CDR3nt: TGCGCCAGCAGCTTGGCCTCTTCCCAACAAGAGACCCAGTACTTC
abundance: -
v_gene: TRBV5-1
j_gene: TRBJ2-5
d_gene: -

CDR3aa: CASSLSGRRPYGYTF
CDR3nt: TGTGCCAGCAGTTTATCGGGGAGAAGGCCCTATGGCTACACCTTC
abundance: -
v_gene: TRBV27
j_gene: TRBJ1-2
d_gene: -

CDR3aa: CASSTGWDSNYGYTF
CDR3nt: TGTGCCAGTAGTACTGGCTGGGACAGTAACTATGGCTACACCTTC
abundance: -
v_gene: TRBV19
j_gene: TRBJ1-2
d_gene: TRBD1

CDR3aa: CASSPQTSGTTDTQYF
CDR3nt: TGTGCCAGCAGTCCCCAGACTAGCGGGACCACAGATACGCAGTATTTT
abundance: few
v_gene: TRBV28
j_gene: TRBJ2-3
d_gene: TRBD2

CDR3aa: CASSSRLEGAETQYF
CDR3nt: TGTGCCAGCAGCTCCAGACTAGAGGGGGCGGAGACCCAGTACTTC
abundance: many
v_gene: TRBV11-2
j_gene: TRBJ2-5
d_gene: -

CDR3aa: CAIRDREVTEAFF
CDR3nt: TGTGCCATCAGGGACAGGGAGGTCACTGAAGCTTTCTTT
abundance: many
v_gene: TRBV10-3
j_gene: TRBJ1-1
d_gene: TRBD1

CDR3aa: CASSYSPDPRHGNQPQHF
CDR3nt: TGTGCCAGCAGTTACTCGCCCGACCCCAGGCATGGCAATCAGCCCCAGCATTTT
abundance: once
v_gene: TRBV6-2/TRBV6-3
j_gene: TRBJ1-5
d_gene: -

CDR3aa: CASSVTGSSGNTIYF
CDR3nt: TGTGCCAGCAGCGTGACAGGGAGCTCTGGAAACACCATATATTTT
abundance: few
v_gene: TRBV9
j_gene: TRBJ1-3
d_gene: TRBD1

CDR3aa: CAAKENTGELFF
CDR3nt: TGTGCCGCCAAAGAGAACACCGGGGAGCTGTTTTTT
abundance: -
v_gene: TRBV19
j_gene: TRBJ2-2
d_gene: -

CDR3aa: CASSLVGASYNEQFF
CDR3nt: TGCGCCAGCAGCTTGGTGGGGGCCTCCTACAATGAGCAGTTCTTC
abundance: many
v_gene: TRBV5-1
j_gene: TRBJ2-1
d_gene: -

CDR3aa: CASSQDLGGRGDTGELFF
CDR3nt: TGCGCCAGCAGCCAAGATCTGGGCGGTCGTGGGGACACCGGGGAGCTGTTTTTT
abundance: few
v_gene: TRBV4-3
j_gene: TRBJ2-2
d_gene: -

CDR3aa: CASSLALRGTAKNIQYF
CDR3nt: TGTGCCAGCAGCTTAGCGCTTCGGGGGACAGCCAAAAACATTCAGTACTTC
abundance: -
v_gene: TRBV7-9
j_gene: TRBJ2-4
d_gene: -

CDR3aa: CASSLKAGTGNTIYF
CDR3nt: TGTGCCAGCAGCTTAAAGGCGGGAACTGGAAACACCATATATTTT
abundance: few
v_gene: TRBV7-9
j_gene: TRBJ1-3
d_gene: -

CDR3aa: CASSFRWDTEAFF
CDR3nt: TGTGCCAGCAGTTTCCGGTGGGACACTGAAGCTTTCTTT
abundance: -
v_gene: TRBV28
j_gene: TRBJ1-1
d_gene: -

CDR3aa: CSVVRDTGELFF
CDR3nt: TGCAGCGTTGTTAGGGACACCGGGGAGCTGTTTTTT
abundance: few
v_gene: TRBV29-1
j_gene: TRBJ2-2
d_gene: -

CDR3aa: CASSTGTSGSQTQYF
CDR3nt: TGCGCCAGCAGCACAGGGACTAGCGGGAGTCAGACCCAGTACTTC
abundance: -
v_gene: TRBV5-1
j_gene: TRBJ2-5
d_gene: TRBD2

CDR3aa: CASSNPEGRQYF
CDR3nt: TGCGCCAGCAGCAACCCGGAGGGCAGGCAGTACTTC
abundance: -
v_gene: TRBV5-1
j_gene: TRBJ2-7
d_gene: -